This is a list of T cell receptor beta chains from one sample in a study of T-cell memory formation after mild COVID-19. One entry per CDR3 protein results from TCRdb running MiXCR on the 5' RACE reads. The sample has 400,000 to 500,000 distinct CDR3 sequences, roughly 18% seen once. Source material: PBMCs or a T cell subset sorted from them (not recorded which). The receptors come from a man aged 18 to 30 who had mild COVID-19 (a few samples of this study predate the infection). Cell type and time point are not known. Each CDR3 is given with its conserved first and last residue. The D gene is left open where the match is weak. Some rows have no size entry. The others give once, few or many, or a class for an expanded clone.

clone_size | d_call | j_call | v_call | cdr3_aa | cdr3_nt
many | NA | TRBJ2-7 | TRBV7-9 | CASSSGLTGTRYEQYF | TGTGCCAGCAGCTCGGGTTTGACTGGCACCCGCTACGAGCAGTACTTC
NA | TRBD2 | TRBJ2-3 | TRBV7-2 | CASSLLAWRTDTQYF | TGTGCCAGCAGCCTACTAGCGTGGCGCACAGATACGCAGTATTTT
NA | NA | TRBJ1-2 | TRBV27 | CASRGLGDSYGYTF | TGTGCCAGCAGGGGCCTCGGGGATAGCTATGGCTACACCTTC
few | NA | TRBJ2-5 | TRBV7-9 | CASSLVQVGKETQYF | TGTGCCAGCAGCTTAGTACAGGTGGGGAAAGAGACCCAGTACTTC
few | TRBD1 | TRBJ1-5 | TRBV7-9 | CASSPSGAGGRQPQHF | TGTGCCAGCAGCCCCTCGGGGGCAGGGGGCAGGCAGCCCCAGCATTTT
NA | NA | TRBJ1-2 | TRBV18 | CASSPGTAPGYTF | TGTGCCAGCTCACCAGGGACGGCCCCCGGCTACACCTTC
NA | NA | TRBJ2-7 | TRBV6-5 | CASSYYGGAAKVPYEQYF | TGTGCCAGCAGTTACTATGGGGGAGCAGCTAAAGTCCCCTACGAGCAGTACTTC
few | TRBD1 | TRBJ2-7 | TRBV7-9 | CASSGQGGFQGEQYF | TGTGCCAGCAGCGGACAGGGCGGATTCCAAGGCGAGCAGTACTTC
NA | NA | TRBJ2-2 | TRBV2 | CASSGFRNTGELFF | TGTGCCAGCAGTGGGTTTCGGAACACCGGGGAGCTGTTTTTT
few | NA | TRBJ2-5 | TRBV6-2/TRBV6-3 | CASSPPDSQETQYF | TGTGCCAGCAGTCCGCCGGACAGCCAAGAGACCCAGTACTTC
few | NA | TRBJ2-2 | TRBV9 | CASTSGGGLFTGELFF | TGTGCCAGCACCTCAGGTGGAGGGTTATTCACCGGGGAGCTGTTTTTT
NA | NA | TRBJ2-3 | TRBV6-2/TRBV6-3 | CASTRTGLTDTQYF | TGTGCCAGCACCCGTACAGGGCTCACAGATACGCAGTATTTT
few | NA | TRBJ1-1 | TRBV19 | CASSILPGVAFF | TGTGCCAGTAGTATTTTACCAGGGGTAGCTTTCTTT
NA | NA | TRBJ2-3 | TRBV4-1 | CASSRKGGSTDTQYF | TGCGCCAGCAGCCGGAAGGGCGGTAGCACAGATACGCAGTATTTT
NA | TRBD1 | TRBJ1-6 | TRBV29-1 | CSVRQGARNSPLHF | TGCAGCGTCCGACAGGGGGCGCGAAATTCACCCCTCCACTTT
NA | TRBD2 | TRBJ2-1 | TRBV28 | CASSLRGLAGVGDEQFF | TGTGCCAGCAGCCTTAGAGGCCTAGCGGGGGTGGGCGATGAGCAGTTCTTC
many | TRBD1 | TRBJ2-3 | TRBV30 | CAWEGTEASTDTQYF | TGTGCCTGGGAAGGGACAGAAGCTAGCACAGATACGCAGTATTTT
NA | NA | TRBJ2-3 | TRBV11-2 | CASSPLGRDTQYF | TGTGCCAGCAGCCCCTTGGGGCGAGATACGCAGTATTTT
few | NA | TRBJ2-3 | TRBV5-1 | CASSLHVTDTQYF | TGCGCCAGCAGCTTACATGTCACAGATACGCAGTATTTT
few | NA | TRBJ2-4 | TRBV7-9 | CASSTTRVEAKNIQYF | TGTGCCAGCAGCACTACAAGGGTCGAGGCCAAAAACATTCAGTACTTC
few | NA | TRBJ2-1 | TRBV9 | CASGRGGSYNEQFF | TGTGCCAGCGGAAGGGGGGGATCCTACAATGAGCAGTTCTTC
few | NA | TRBJ2-5 | TRBV5-1 | CASTITLGGPMKETQYF | TGCGCCAGCACTATTACGCTGGGGGGGCCGATGAAAGAGACCCAGTACTTC
few | NA | TRBJ2-5 | TRBV6-2/TRBV6-3 | CASTPLRVGRETQYF | TGTGCCAGCACCCCCTTGCGAGTTGGCAGGGAGACCCAGTACTTC
few | NA | TRBJ1-2 | TRBV3-1 | CASSQRRTMNGYTF | TGTGCCAGCAGCCAGAGAAGGACAATGAATGGCTACACCTTC